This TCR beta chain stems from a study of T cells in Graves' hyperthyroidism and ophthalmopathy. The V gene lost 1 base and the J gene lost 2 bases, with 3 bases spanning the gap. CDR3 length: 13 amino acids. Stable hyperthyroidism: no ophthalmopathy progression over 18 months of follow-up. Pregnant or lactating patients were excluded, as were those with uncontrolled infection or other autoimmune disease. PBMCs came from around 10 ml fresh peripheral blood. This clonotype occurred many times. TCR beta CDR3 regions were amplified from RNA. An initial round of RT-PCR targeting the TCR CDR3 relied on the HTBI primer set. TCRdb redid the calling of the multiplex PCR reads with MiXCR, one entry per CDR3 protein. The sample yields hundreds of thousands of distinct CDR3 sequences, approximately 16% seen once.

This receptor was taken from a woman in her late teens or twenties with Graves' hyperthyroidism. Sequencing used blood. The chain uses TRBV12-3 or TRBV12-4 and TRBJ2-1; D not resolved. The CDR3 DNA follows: TGTGCCAGCAGTTTAGTTGCCTACAATGAGCAGTTCTTC. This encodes CASSLVAYNEQFF.